Here is one T cell receptor beta chain with its context. Method: immunoSEQ multiplex PCR; TCRdb's copy keeps in-frame clones and lacks some. The table shows 39,000 or so clones, with 75% to 95% occurring only once. This entry comes from a study of T cell changes during pregnancy in multiple sclerosis. Germline trimming cut 0 bases from V and 0 bases from J; bases unmatched to any gene: 6. This CDR3 is built from 17 residues. Germline V lookup: CDR1 MGHRA, CDR2 YSYEKL. The sequencing here drew on CD8+ T cells from peripheral blood mononuclear cells, taken after pregnancy. The V call is TRBV4-1, the J call TRBJ2-7, with 9 bases fitting TRBD2. This clonotype was sampled from a female donor with multiple sclerosis, enrolled in a pregnancy study. The CDR3 is CASSQDLAGIVSYEQYF. Written as DNA, the CDR3 is TGCGCCAGCAGCCAAGACCTAGCGGGGATTGTCTCCTACGAGCAGTACTTC.